This T cell receptor beta chain was identified during a study of shared clonotypes between healthy human individuals. Study-wide points: Although depth was large, rarefaction showed that sequencing of the sorted subsets was incomplete. Generation probabilities of non-shared clonotypes were lower (relative to those shared by all four donors).

This CDR3 is built from 16 residues. The V gene's germline CDR1 is SGHVS and CDR2 FNYEAQ. The V gene end was trimmed by 5 bases and the J gene end by 7 bases; junction bases not matched to a gene: 12. Turning to this clone: Its specificity is not known.

Over several immunoSEQ plates, each subset's genomic DNA was distributed in even portions. Clones were sequenced by immunoSEQ multiplex PCR, and TCRdb holds only the in-frame ones, with some missing. The sample shows 2 million to 2.5 million clones, about nine tenths of them seen only once. The sample consisted of naive CD4+ T cells from PBMCs. Stated subset: CD45RA+ positively selected. This TCR was recovered from a man aged 18-30 years in good health. Some clones in this sample may be carry-over from other donors' samples. The gene calls are TRBV7-6 and TRBJ2-2; TRBD1 matches 8 bases. The CDR3 reads CASSILLQGVDGELFF. In nucleotides, the CDR3 is TGTGCCAGCAGCATACTACTACAGGGGGTGGACGGGGAGCTGTTTTTT.